This TCR beta chain originates from a study of CD8 T cell repertoires and HIV-1 epitope variants. Across the whole study: Each of Twenty-five Gag and Nef epitope peptides stimulated a separate culture. IL-2, IL-7 and IL-15 were added on days 3 and 7 of roughly 10-day cultures. General study results and limits: No clonotypes responded to the TAALDMSHF plasma variant; roughly 5 recognized KF9, one HW9.

This CDR3 has 10 residues. Germline values: CDR1 MDHEN, CDR2 SYDVKM. Between the trimmed V and J ends, which lost 3 bases and 10 bases, there was a span of 4 bases. A word on this clone: What it binds is unknown.

Sequencing of TCR beta CDR3 used immunoSEQ survey depth. The assay was immunoSEQ multiplex PCR, and TCRdb's table has in-frame clones only and misses some. This sample has over a thousand clones, with around two thirds found just once. This receptor was taken from a male donor with HIV. The chain carries TRBV28 and TRBJ2-1; no clear D. Sample: cultured CD8+ T cells derived from PBMCs. The CDR3 DNA reads as TGTGCCAGCAGTTTCCGGGAGCAGTTCTTC. This encodes CASSFREQFF.